The 8 T cell receptor beta chains presented below share a single source sample, sequenced in a study of OX40 agonist ivuxolimab in advanced cancers. Using immunoSEQ multiplex PCR, the repertoire was profiled, and TCRdb retains in-frame clones only, with some absent. Of approximately 120,000 clones listed, under 95% are singletons. The sample consisted of CD4+ or CD8+ T cells sorted from blood, taken in a trial of the OX40 agonist ivuxolimab. These receptors came from an adult with an advanced solid tumor such as melanoma, head and neck, liver or kidney cancer.

This sequence joins TRBV7-9 and TRBJ2-2; the match to TRBD1 covers 8 bases. Germline V gene data show CDR1 as SEHNR and CDR2 as FQNEAQ (reference sequence). This CDR3 contains 14 residues. V lost 8 bases and J lost 7; bases outside the gene matches: 9. DNA for the CDR3: TGTGCCAGCTCCGGACAGGGTAGGAACGGGGAGCTGTTTTTT. This translates into CASSGQGRNGELFF.

V is TRBV6-6 and J is TRBJ1-1; 7 positions agree with TRBD1. V lost 4 bases and J lost 2; bases outside the gene matches: 1. The CDR3 consists of 13 residues. Per germline, CDR1 MNHNY and CDR2 SVGAGI (reference sequence). CDR3 DNA: TGTGCCAGCAGTTGGGACAGTAACACTGAAGCTTTCTTT. Its translation: CASSWDSNTEAFF.

In its sample, this clone was seen once. The chain links TRBV2 to TRBJ1-3, with 9 bases matching TRBD1. The CDR3 covers 16 residues. The germline CDR1 and CDR2 sequences are SNHLY and FYNNEI. V lost 2 bases and J lost 7; bases outside the gene matches: 9. The CDR3 DNA reads TGTGCCAGCAGTGAATTCCGGGACAGGGTAGGGAACACCATATATTTT. Its translation: CASSEFRDRVGNTIYF.

J is TRBJ2-5 and V is TRBV27; D gene ambiguous. V lost 5 bases to trimming and J lost 5 bases, with 15 bases between them. This CDR3 region has 14 residues. CDR1 and CDR2 from the germline V gene are MNHEY and SMNVEV (reference sequence). In DNA form, the CDR3 reads TGTGCCAGCAGTCCGGCACCCAAGGTGGAGACCCAGTACTTC. Its translation is CASSPAPKVETQYF.

This rearrangement joins TRBV5-6 to TRBJ2-1, with TRBD2 matching over 13 bases. There are 16 residues in the CDR3. V shed 4 bases and J 6 bases; nucleotides not matched to a gene: 7. Germline V gene data show CDR1 as SGHDT and CDR2 as YYEEEE. This chain's CDR3 is CASSQGLAGRGNEQFF. CDR3 nucleotide sequence: TGTGCCAGCAGCCAGGGACTAGCGGGGAGAGGCAATGAGCAGTTCTTC.

The rearrangement links TRBV29-1 to TRBJ1-5; TRBD1 aligns across 8 bases. The junction had 4 bases not matched to a gene; V was cut back by 6 bases and J by 3 bases. CDR1 and CDR2 (germline): SQVTM, ANQGSEA. The CDR3 spans 13 residues. The DNA for the CDR3 is TGCAGCGTGGGACAGGCAACCAATCAGCCCCAGCATTTT. This encodes CSVGQATNQPQHF.

The chain recombines TRBV5-1 with TRBJ2-2, with no clear D. Trimming shortened V by 4 bases and J by 1 base, and 14 bases separated the two germline ends. CDR1 is SGHRS and CDR2 is YFSETQ in the germline V gene. The CDR3 totals 16 residues. Written as DNA, the CDR3 is TGCGCCAGCAGCAGTGGTCGGACCTTGAACACCGGGGAGCTGTTTTTT. Translation: CASSSGRTLNTGELFF.

The chain couples TRBV5-4 to TRBJ1-2; maybe TRBD1 (6 bases). The CDR3 runs 14 residues. Trimming removed 0 bases at V and 4 bases at J, with 10 bases between. The germline V gene encodes CDR1 SGHNT and CDR2 YYREEE (reference sequence). Here the CDR3 DNA reads TGTGCCAGCAGCTTGGCGGGGGGCCCCTATGGCTACACCTTC. Translating gives CASSLAGGPYGYTF. The entire variable domain, with the rest obtained from reference TRBV5-4 and TRBJ1-2, is as follows: ETGVTQSPTHLIKTRGQQVTLRCSSQSGHNTVSWYQQALGQGPQFIFQYYREEENGRGNFPPRFSGLQFPNYSSELNVNALELDDSALYLCASSLAGGPYGYTFGSGTRLTVV.